This T cell receptor beta chain was sequenced during a study of blood T cell repertoires in COVID-19. CDR1 and CDR2 from the germline V gene are SEHNR and FQNEAQ (reference sequence). This CDR3 comprises 13 residues. V lost 3 bases and J 2 bases, leaving 7 bases between the germline ends. This table comes from immunoSEQ multiplex PCR, and its TCRdb copy is limited to in-frame clones, with some not included. The data contain roughly 250,000 clones, approximately 88% of them singletons. The study drew participants aged about 18 to 89 years from about two dozen US areas. The receptor's source is a woman aged 40 to 50 with acute COVID-19. Sequences were obtained from PBMCs or T cells enriched from blood (not recorded which). The chain couples TRBV7-9 to TRBJ1-2; D not resolved. CDR3: CASSFVENYGYTF. The CDR3, as DNA: TGTGCCAGCAGCTTTGTAGAGAACTATGGCTACACCTTC.